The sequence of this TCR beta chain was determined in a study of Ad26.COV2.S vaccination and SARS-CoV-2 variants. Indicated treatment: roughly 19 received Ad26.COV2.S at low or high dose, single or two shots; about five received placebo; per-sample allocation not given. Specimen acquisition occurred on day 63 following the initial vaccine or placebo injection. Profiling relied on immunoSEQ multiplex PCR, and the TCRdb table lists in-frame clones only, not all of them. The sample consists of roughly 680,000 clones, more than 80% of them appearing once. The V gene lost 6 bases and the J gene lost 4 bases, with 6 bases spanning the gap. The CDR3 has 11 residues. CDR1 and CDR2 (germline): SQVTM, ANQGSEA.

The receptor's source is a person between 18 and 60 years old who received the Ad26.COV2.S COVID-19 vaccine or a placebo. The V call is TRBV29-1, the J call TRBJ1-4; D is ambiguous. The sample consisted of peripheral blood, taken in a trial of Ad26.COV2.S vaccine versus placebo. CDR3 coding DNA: TGCAGCGTCGACTATAATGAAAAACTGTTTTTT. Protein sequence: CSVDYNEKLFF. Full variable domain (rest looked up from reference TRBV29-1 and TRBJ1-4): SAVISQKPSRDICQRGTSLTIQCQVDSQVTMMFWYRQQPGQSLTLIATANQGSEATYESGFVIDKFPISRPNLTFSTLTVSNMSPEDSSIYLCSVDYNEKLFFGSGTQLSVL.